A single sample gave rise to the 14 T cell receptor beta chains below, sequenced in a study of blood T cell repertoires in COVID-19. Here immunoSEQ multiplex PCR was the method, and the copy in TCRdb shows in-frame clones only, minus some. The data hold tens of thousands of clones, with about four fifths observed a single time. What was sequenced was peripheral blood. The origin of the receptors is a man older than 75 with active COVID-19.

The chain is built from TRBV6-6 and TRBJ1-3; D remains unclear. The CDR3 covers 14 residues. Germline loops: CDR1 MNHNY, CDR2 SVGAGI (reference sequence). The V end was cut by 4 bases, the J end by 5 bases, with 12 bases between. This chain's CDR3 is CASSSTSRRNTIYF. In DNA form, the CDR3 reads TGTGCCAGCAGTTCAACATCGAGGCGAAACACCATATATTTT.

CDR3 in amino acids: CASEPGLSSGNTIYF. CDR3 nucleotides: TGTGCTAGTGAACCGGGACTTTCTTCAGGAAACACCATATATTTT. The gene calls are TRBV12-5 and TRBJ1-3, with D perhaps matching TRBD1 (5 bases). Germline loops: CDR1 LGHNT, CDR2 FRNRAP. V was cut by 7 bases and J by 4 bases, with 17 bases left in between. The CDR3 consists of 15 residues.

In its sample, this clone was seen once. The J gene is TRBJ2-5, the V gene TRBV5-1, with 7 bases that match TRBD2. V lost 2 bases, J lost 5 bases, and 3 bases stayed unmatched. This CDR3 is 13 amino acids long. Germline assignment: CDR1 SGHRS and CDR2 YFSETQ. For the CDR3, the DNA is TGCGCCAGCAGCTTAGGGGAGGGGGAGACCCAGTACTTC. Translation gives CASSLGEGETQYF. Complete variable domain (other parts from reference TRBV5-1 and TRBJ2-5): KAGVTQTPRYLIKTRGQQVTLSCSPISGHRSVSWYQQTPGQGLQFLFEYFSETQRNKGNFPGRFSGRQFSNSRSEMNVSTLELGDSALYLCASSLGEGETQYFGPGTRLLVL.

This chain uses TRBV6-5 with TRBJ2-7; possible D gene TRBD1, 6 bases. This CDR3 is built from 14 residues. V gave up 1 base and J gave up 3 bases, with 10 bases separating them. The germline V gene encodes CDR1 MNHEY and CDR2 SVGAGI. The CDR3 DNA reads as TGTGCCAGCAGTTACTTTAGGGACAACTACGAGCAGTACTTC. Protein product: CASSYFRDNYEQYF.

The chain combines TRBV6-5 with TRBJ2-3; 9 bases line up with TRBD1. Germline V gene data show CDR1 as MNHEY and CDR2 as SVGAGI. This CDR3 is built from 15 residues. Trimming removed 5 bases from V and 1 base from J; junction bases left unmatched: 4. The CDR3 DNA reads TGTGCCAGCAGTACCCGGGACAGGGGCACAGATACGCAGTATTTT. As protein: CASSTRDRGTDTQYF.

The genes are TRBV10-3 and TRBJ2-7; 11 bases are a match to TRBD1. This CDR3 has 16 amino acids. Germline values: CDR1 ENHRY, CDR2 SYGVKD. Losses at the gene ends were 3 bases for V and 4 bases for J; bases not matched to a gene: 8. The CDR3 bases are TGTGCCATCAGTGAATTGGACAGGGGGCAAATATACGAGCAGTACTTC. Translating gives CAISELDRGQIYEQYF.

The sample holds a few counts of this clone. Other DNA sequences within the sample encode an identical CDR3. The genes are TRBV27 and TRBJ1-2; D call uncertain. The CDR3 contains 12 residues. Germline CDR1 reads MNHEY; CDR2 reads SMNVEV (reference sequence). The V end lost 3 bases, the J end lost 4 bases, and 6 bases lay between the germline ends. The CDR3 nucleotides read TGTGCCAGCAGTTTCTCGGGCTATGGCTACACCTTC. This gives the protein CASSFSGYGYTF.

This chain connects TRBV10-3 to TRBJ2-7, with D possibly being TRBD1 (5 bases). Germline lookup yields CDR1 ENHRY and CDR2 SYGVKD. The CDR3 length is 11 residues. Trimming pared 0 bases from V and 8 bases from J, leaving 5 bases between. In DNA, the CDR3 is TGTGCCATCAGTGAGTCGGGGCAGCAGTACTTC. Its protein is CAISESGQQYF.

The rearrangement uses TRBV27 and TRBJ1-2; a weak D match, TRBD1 (6 bases). The CDR3 totals 16 residues. V was trimmed by 2 bases and J by 2 bases, leaving 15 bases between them. Germline loops: CDR1 MNHEY, CDR2 SMNVEV (reference sequence). The CDR3 bases are TGTGCCAGCAGTTTAAGTACAGGGCGGTCGAACTATGGCTACACCTTC. It encodes CASSLSTGRSNYGYTF.

This clone occurred a few times. This chain joins TRBV4-1 and TRBJ1-4, with unresolved D. CDR1 and CDR2 from the germline V gene are MGHRA and YSYEKL. The CDR3 has 16 residues. Trimming took off 1 base at V and 2 bases at J, with 11 bases between the two ends. The CDR3 sequence is CASSQAPSATNEKLFF. As DNA, the CDR3 is TGCGCCAGCAGCCAAGCTCCCTCAGCGACTAATGAAAAACTGTTTTTT.

This clone was found once. The chain carries TRBV4-1 and TRBJ1-5; tentative D call: TRBD1 (6 bases). The CDR3 totals 15 residues. The V end was cut by 5 bases, the J end by 4 bases, with 15 bases between. Per germline, CDR1 MGHRA and CDR2 YSYEKL. The CDR3 DNA sequence: TGCGCCAGCAGCGAATCGGGGGGCACAAATCAGCCCCAGCATTTT. It codes for CASSESGGTNQPQHF.

CDR3 bases: TGTGCCAGCAGCAAATACTTCAGGGTCTACAATGAGCAGTTCTTC. Amino acid sequence: CASSKYFRVYNEQFF. This sequence joins TRBV21-1 and TRBJ2-1; the table's D call, TRBD1, was not checked against the DNA. TRBV21-1 is given as a pseudogene. This CDR3 is built from 15 residues.

This clone was observed once. V is TRBV6-5 and J is TRBJ2-3; D may be TRBD1 (5 bases). Per germline, CDR1 MNHEY and CDR2 SVGAGI. V was clipped by 4 bases and J by 4 bases, with 9 bases between them. The CDR3 loop spans 13 amino acids. The CDR3 is CASSLGPADTQYF. DNA of the CDR3: TGTGCCAGCAGTTTGGGGCCGGCAGATACGCAGTATTTT.

The chain links TRBV4-2 to TRBJ2-1; 15 nucleotides match TRBD2. Germline loops: CDR1 LGHNA, CDR2 YNFKEQ. The CDR3 runs to 18 residues. The V and J ends lost 4 bases and 9 bases, in that order; junction bases with no gene match: 13. CDR3 nucleotides: TGTGCCAGCAGCCTAAGAGCCGGGACTAGCGGGGGGAGGGGTGAGCAGTTCTTC. Protein product: CASSLRAGTSGGRGEQFF.